Sequencing of this TCR beta chain was carried out in a study of OX40 agonist ivuxolimab in advanced cancers. Looking at the study overall: An anti-OX40 (CD134) antibody with agonistic activity, ivuxolimab, was administered to patients. At 0.01 to 10 mg/kg, ivuxolimab was administered intravenously to patients every 2 weeks. General observations from the study: At 0.1 to 3.0 mg/kg and by week 6, clonal expansion occurred in CD4+ and CD8+ blood T cells.

Using immunoSEQ multiplex PCR, the repertoire was profiled, and TCRdb retains in-frame clones only, with some absent. Seen here are 65,000 to 70,000 clones, about 81% observed once, and the top ten hold approximately 0.4%. This CDR3 is built from 14 residues. The germline V and J ends were trimmed by 5 bases and 11 bases, with 18 bases remaining between them. Germline lookup yields CDR1 SGHTA and CDR2 FQGNSA. Comments on this clone: The antigen remains unidentified.

This receptor was taken from an adult with an advanced solid tumor such as melanoma, head and neck, liver or kidney cancer. The sequences come from CD4+ or CD8+ T cells sorted from blood, collected in a trial of the OX40 agonist ivuxolimab. The chain employs TRBV7-2 and TRBJ1-4; D is perhaps TRBD1 (5 bases). This CDR3 is CASSDLAGLGKLFF. The DNA of the CDR3 is TGTGCCAGCAGCGACTTGGCGGGGCTTGGGAAACTGTTTTTT.